Below are 2 T cell receptor beta chains sequenced from a single sample in a study of OX40 agonist ivuxolimab in advanced cancers. Method: immunoSEQ multiplex PCR; TCRdb's copy keeps in-frame clones and lacks some. The data contain about 20,000 clones, almost 85% of them singletons. The sample in question was CD4+ or CD8+ T cells sorted from blood, obtained in a trial of the OX40 agonist ivuxolimab. These receptors were taken from an adult with an advanced solid tumor such as melanoma, head and neck, liver or kidney cancer.

CDR3 protein: CAGGTTGELFF. The CDR3 nucleotides read TGTGCCGGGGGGACTACCGGGGAGCTGTTTTTT. The chain is built from TRBV28 and TRBJ2-2, with D tentatively TRBD2 (6 bases). The CDR3 is 11 residues long. Germline CDR1 is MDHEN and CDR2 is SYDVKM. V dropped 11 bases and J dropped 5 bases, with 9 bases sitting between them.

This clone was found a few times. The gene calls are TRBV4-3 and TRBJ1-1; D is unclear. V lost 3 bases, J lost 2 bases, and 10 bases lay in between. Germline V lookup: CDR1 LGHNA, CDR2 YSLEER. The CDR3 contains 14 residues. The CDR3 spells CASSHLGPNTEAFF. The CDR3 DNA reads TGCGCCAGCAGCCATCTAGGCCCCAACACTGAAGCTTTCTTT.